This is a list of T cell receptor beta chains from one sample in a study of blood T cell repertoires in COVID-19. Data came from immunoSEQ multiplex PCR; TCRdb stores just in-frame clones and leaves some out. The sample includes over 85,000 clones, 88% of them seen just once. The specimen was peripheral blood. These receptor sequences come from a woman aged 80 or over with active COVID-19. Each CDR3 is given with its conserved first and last residue. The D gene is left open where the match is weak. Not all rows give a size; the values are once, few, many and, for expanded clones, a class.

j_gene | d_gene | abundance | v_gene | CDR3nt | CDR3aa
TRBJ2-2 | TRBD1 | - | TRBV7-9 | TGTGCCAGCAGCCTAGGACAGGGGGCGGCCGGGGAGCTGTTTTTT | CASSLGQGAAGELFF
TRBJ1-3 | - | - | TRBV28 | TGTGCCAGCAGTCCGGGCGGGAGCTCTGGAAACACCATATATTTT | CASSPGGSSGNTIYF
TRBJ2-5 | - | - | TRBV28 | TGTGCCAGCAGTTTACCAGGAAGGAGGCGAGAGACCCAGTACTTC | CASSLPGRRRETQYF
TRBJ2-3 | TRBD2 | - | TRBV7-3 | TGTGCCAGCAGTCAGGCGGGAGGGCAAGATACGCAGTATTTT | CASSQAGGQDTQYF
TRBJ2-7 | - | - | TRBV2 | TGTGCCAGCAGTGAAGGCGGGTATTCCTACGAGCAGTACTTC | CASSEGGYSYEQYF
TRBJ2-3 | - | - | TRBV11-3 | TGTGCCAGCAGCTTAGATCGTCCAGATACGCAGTATTTT | CASSLDRPDTQYF
TRBJ1-4 | - | few | TRBV15 | TGTGCCACCCATCAGGGCCCGGGGGGGAATGAAAAACTGTTTTTT | CATHQGPGGNEKLFF
TRBJ2-3 | - | - | TRBV9 | TGTGCCAGCAGCTCAGAGGATCGGGTCGCCACAGATACGCAGTATTTT | CASSSEDRVATDTQYF
TRBJ2-7 | TRBD2 | - | TRBV6-5 | TGTGCCAGCAGAACAGGACTAGCGACCTACGAGCAGTACTTC | CASRTGLATYEQYF
TRBJ2-3 | TRBD1 | - | TRBV12-5 | TGTGCTAGTGGCACAGACAGGGGCGCAGGAGATACGCAGTATTTT | CASGTDRGAGDTQYF
TRBJ2-1 | - | - | TRBV4-1 | TGCGCCAGCAGCCACCCGCCCCAGGTTCCCTACAATGAGCAGTTCTTC | CASSHPPQVPYNEQFF
TRBJ2-1 | - | - | TRBV12-3/TRBV12-4 | TGTGCCAGCAGTTCCCTCGGTGAGCAGTTCTTC | CASSSLGEQFF
TRBJ2-1 | TRBD2 | - | TRBV2 | TGTGCCAGCACTTTTATGGGACTAGCGGGAGGGGAAAATGAGCAGTTCTTC | CASTFMGLAGGENEQFF
TRBJ2-1 | TRBD2 | - | TRBV9 | TGTGCCAGCAGCGCACAAAGCGGGGTAAGGGGTGAGCAGTTCTTC | CASSAQSGVRGEQFF
TRBJ2-7 | - | few | TRBV5-1 | TGCGCCAGCAGCTTGGCTGGACAGCACTACGAGCAGTACTTC | CASSLAGQHYEQYF
TRBJ2-5 | - | - | TRBV9 | TGTGCCAGCAGCGTAGCCCGGGACCAAGAGACCCAGTACTTC | CASSVARDQETQYF
TRBJ1-1 | TRBD1 | - | TRBV7-2 | TGTGCCAGCAGCCGGGACAGGGATTGGAGTGAAGCTTTCTTT | CASSRDRDWSEAFF
TRBJ2-5 | TRBD1 | - | TRBV5-5 | TGTGCCAGCAGCACGGACAGGGAGGAGACCCAGTACTTC | CASSTDREETQYF
TRBJ2-3 | TRBD1 | - | TRBV9 | TGTGCCAGCAGCGTAGAGGGGGCAAGCACAGATACGCAGTATTTT | CASSVEGASTDTQYF
TRBJ2-1 | - | - | TRBV6-1 | TGTGCCAGCAGTGAAGGGTACCCCGGGGATGAGCAGTTCTTC | CASSEGYPGDEQFF
TRBJ2-7 | - | - | TRBV7-2 | TGTGCCAGCAGCTTAGCCCCCGGGTACTACGAGCAGTACTTC | CASSLAPGYYEQYF
TRBJ2-4 | TRBD2 | once | TRBV7-9 | TGTGCCAGCAGCTTTGGAGCGGGAGAAAACATTCAGTACTTC | CASSFGAGENIQYF
TRBJ2-3 | TRBD2 | - | TRBV2 | TGTGCCAGCACTGATCTGGCTAGCGGGAGGGCAGATACGCAGTATTTT | CASTDLASGRADTQYF
TRBJ1-2 | - | - | TRBV5-3 | TGTGCCAGAAGCTTGGCCTTCTATCGGGACATCGCTCCCGGGGCTGGCTACACCTTC | CARSLAFYRDIAPGAGYTF
TRBJ1-1 | - | - | TRBV7-8 | TGTGCCAGCAGCCAAGACAGATACACTGAAGCTTTCTTT | CASSQDRYTEAFF
TRBJ1-2 | - | - | TRBV7-6 | TGTGCCAGCAGCTTAGACAACAGTAACTATGGCTACACCTTC | CASSLDNSNYGYTF
TRBJ2-5 | - | - | TRBV27 | TGTGCCAGCAGTCTAGCCCCTAGCAGCCTTCAAGAGACCCAGTACTTC | CASSLAPSSLQETQYF
TRBJ2-1 | TRBD2 | - | TRBV5-6 | TGTGCCAGCAGCTTGGTGCTAGCGGACTACAATGAGCAGTTCTTC | CASSLVLADYNEQFF
TRBJ2-3 | TRBD2 | - | TRBV7-3 | TGTGCCAGCAGCCTCCAGGGACTAGCGGGAGAAGATACGCAGTATTTT | CASSLQGLAGEDTQYF
TRBJ2-2 | TRBD2 | - | TRBV9 | TGTGCCAGCAGCGTAGGGACTAGCGGGACCTCGCGGACCGGGGAGCTGTTTTTT | CASSVGTSGTSRTGELFF
TRBJ2-1 | TRBD2 | - | TRBV5-1 | TGCGCCAGCAGCTTTAGAGGTGGGCGGGAGGGCCTGGATGAGCAGTTCTTC | CASSFRGGREGLDEQFF
TRBJ2-1 | TRBD1 | - | TRBV7-2 | TGTGCCAGCAGCTCAAGGACAGGGCTTGATGAGCAGTTCTTC | CASSSRTGLDEQFF
TRBJ2-1 | TRBD2 | - | TRBV4-3 | TGCGCCAGCAGCGGCCTAGCGGTAAACAATGAGCAGTTCTTC | CASSGLAVNNEQFF
TRBJ2-5 | TRBD2 | - | TRBV18 | TGTGCCAGCTCACCAACCTTGGCGGGAGAGGAGACCCAGTACTTC | CASSPTLAGEETQYF
TRBJ2-3 | TRBD2 | - | TRBV28 | TGTGCCAGCAGTGTTCTAGCGGGATATCCAGATACGCAGTATTTT | CASSVLAGYPDTQYF
TRBJ2-3 | TRBD2 | - | TRBV5-5 | TGTGCCAGCAGCTTCGGGACTAGCGACACAGATACGCAGTATTTT | CASSFGTSDTDTQYF
TRBJ2-1 | TRBD2 | - | TRBV7-6 | TGTGCCAGCAGCCGACTAGCGGGAGGGCCGGGTTACAATGAGCAGTTCTTC | CASSRLAGGPGYNEQFF
TRBJ1-1 | TRBD1 | once | TRBV6-1 | TGTGCCAGCAGTGAATACCTAGGGGGCCGGACTGAAGCTTTCTTT | CASSEYLGGRTEAFF
TRBJ2-1 | - | - | TRBV3-1/TRBV3-2 | TGTGCCAGCAGCCAACCGCTCGGGGTGGGCAATGAGCAGTTCTTC | CASSQPLGVGNEQFF
TRBJ2-3 | - | - | TRBV5-4 | TGTGCCAGCAGCTTGGCTCGGGGGTTGACAGATACGCAGTATTTT | CASSLARGLTDTQYF
TRBJ2-3 | TRBD2 | - | TRBV7-2 | TGTGCCAGCAGCTTAGTGTACGGGAGGACAGATACGCAGTATTTT | CASSLVYGRTDTQYF
TRBJ1-5 | - | - | TRBV6-6 | TGTGCCAGCAGTTCATACAGGACCTATAGCAATCAGCCCCAGCATTTT | CASSSYRTYSNQPQHF
TRBJ1-1 | - | - | TRBV28 | TGTGCCAGCAAATTGGGGGGGGCGCCCCCCTACACTGAAGCTTTCTTT | CASKLGGAPPYTEAFF
TRBJ1-5 | TRBD1 | - | TRBV10-2 | TGCGCCAGCTCAGGGGGGAATCAGCCCCAGCATTTT | CASSGGNQPQHF
TRBJ2-7 | - | - | TRBV9 | TGTGCCAGCAGCGTAGGCCCCAGGCCCTACGAGCAGTACTTC | CASSVGPRPYEQYF
TRBJ1-1 | - | - | TRBV10-3 | TGTGCCATCAGGGCGCCGGGGGTAACTGAAGCTTTCTTT | CAIRAPGVTEAFF
TRBJ2-5 | TRBD2 | once | TRBV7-3 | TGTGCCAGCAGTCGGGGTCGGGGTACTAGCGGGAGGGCCGGTGGAGAGACCCAGTACTTC | CASSRGRGTSGRAGGETQYF
TRBJ2-6 | - | - | TRBV29-1 | TGCAGCGTCCCTGGAGGTTCCTCTGGGGCCAACGTCCTGACTTTC | CSVPGGSSGANVLTF
TRBJ2-7 | TRBD2 | - | TRBV11-2 | TGTGCCAGCAGCTTAGGCGGGAGCTCCTACGAGCAGTACTTC | CASSLGGSSYEQYF
TRBJ2-7 | - | - | TRBV10-3 | TGTGCCATCAGTGAACAGACCTACGAGCAGTACTTC | CAISEQTYEQYF
TRBJ2-1 | TRBD1 | - | TRBV24-1 | TGTGCCACCGGGGGACAGGCCTTCTACAATGAGCAGTTCTTC | CATGGQAFYNEQFF